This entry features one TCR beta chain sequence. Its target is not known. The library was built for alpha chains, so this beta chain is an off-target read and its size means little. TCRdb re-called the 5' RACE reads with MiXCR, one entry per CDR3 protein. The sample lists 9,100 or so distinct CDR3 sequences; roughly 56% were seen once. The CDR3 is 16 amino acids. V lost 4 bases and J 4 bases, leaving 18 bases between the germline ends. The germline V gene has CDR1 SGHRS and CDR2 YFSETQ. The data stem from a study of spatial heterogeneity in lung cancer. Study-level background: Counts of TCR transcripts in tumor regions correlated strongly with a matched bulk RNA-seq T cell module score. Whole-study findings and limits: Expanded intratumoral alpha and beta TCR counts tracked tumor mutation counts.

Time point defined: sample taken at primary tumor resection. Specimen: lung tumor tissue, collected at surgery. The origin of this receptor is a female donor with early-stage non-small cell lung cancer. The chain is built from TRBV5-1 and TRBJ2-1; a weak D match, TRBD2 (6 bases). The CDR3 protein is CASSGAGLGEYNEQFF. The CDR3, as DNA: TGCGCCAGCAGCGGGGCGGGACTGGGAGAATACAATGAGCAGTTCTTC. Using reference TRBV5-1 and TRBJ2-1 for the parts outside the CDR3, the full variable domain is KAGVTQTPRYLIKTRGQQVTLSCSPISGHRSVSWYQQTPGQGLQFLFEYFSETQRNKGNFPGRFSGRQFSNSRSEMNVSTLELGDSALYLCASSGAGLGEYNEQFFGPGTRLTVL.